This T cell receptor beta chain was sequenced in a study of human T cells and chemical hapten exposure. Study in general: After 6 days, upper back 0.01% DPC patch tests were scored.

Time point described: pre-sensitization, week 0. The treatment: therapeutic diphenylcyclopropenone sensitization with weekly scalp DPC. Unique molecular identifiers were attached to individual cDNA molecules during library preparation. TCRdb analysed the RACE reads with MiXCR anew, one entry per CDR3 protein. The sample includes over 300,000 distinct CDR3 sequences, 4% to 6% of them seen just once. Overall study results and limits: Significantly more large CDR3 similarity clusters were formed by expanded TCRs than by controls.

Notes on this clonotype: The antigen remains unidentified.

Germline V lookup: CDR1 MNHNS, CDR2 SASEGT. V lost 7 bases, J lost 3 bases, and 10 bases lay in between. The CDR3 is 12 residues long. V gene TRBV6-1 combines with J gene TRBJ2-7; D gene uncertain. The material was whole blood, obtained in connection with sensitization to the hapten diphenylcyclopropenone (DPC). The clonotype originates from a woman between 50 and 59 years old with alopecia areata. Some clones in this sample may be carry-over from other donors' samples. The CDR3 spells CASTRDFYEQYF. The CDR3 DNA is TGTGCCAGCACAAGGGATTTCTACGAGCAGTACTTC.